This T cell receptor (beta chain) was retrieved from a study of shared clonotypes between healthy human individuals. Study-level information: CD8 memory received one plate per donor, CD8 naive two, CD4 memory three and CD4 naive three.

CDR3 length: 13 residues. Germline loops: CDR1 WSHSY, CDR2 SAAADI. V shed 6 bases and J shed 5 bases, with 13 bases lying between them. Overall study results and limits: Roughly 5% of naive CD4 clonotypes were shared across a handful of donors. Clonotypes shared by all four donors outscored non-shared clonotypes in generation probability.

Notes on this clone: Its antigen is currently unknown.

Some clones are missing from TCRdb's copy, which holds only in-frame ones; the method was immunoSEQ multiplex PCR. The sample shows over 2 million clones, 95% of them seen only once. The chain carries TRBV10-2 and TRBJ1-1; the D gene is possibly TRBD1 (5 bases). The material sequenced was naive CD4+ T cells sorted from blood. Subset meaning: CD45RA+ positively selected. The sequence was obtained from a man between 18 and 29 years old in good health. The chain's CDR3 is CASSQGSGTEAFF. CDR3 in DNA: TGCGCCAGCAGCCAGGGCAGCGGGACTGAAGCTTTCTTT.